This is a list of T cell receptor beta chains from one sample in a study of preoperative IRX-2 immunotherapy in early breast cancer. TCRdb's table, derived via immunoSEQ multiplex PCR, lists solely in-frame clones and lacks some. The sample has tens of thousands of clones; 82% are singletons. Source: lymph node tissue, taken after IRX-2 immunotherapy. The source of these receptors is a human donor with breast cancer. Both conserved end residues are part of each CDR3. A D gene is named only where the DNA matches it firmly. Expanded clones are given a class, and other clones once, few, many or no size at all.

TRBV6-8	-	-	TRBJ2-7	CASSYSGHQLPYEQYF	TGTGCCAGCAGTTACTCGGGACACCAACTCCCCTACGAGCAGTACTTC
TRBV23-1	-	-	TRBJ1-2	CASSHLTGFSGYGYTF	TGCGCCAGCAGCCACCTCACAGGGTTTTCAGGCTATGGCTACACCTTC
TRBV14	-	TRBD2	TRBJ2-2	CASRMTSGGGTGELFF	TGTGCCAGCAGGATGACTAGCGGGGGCGGAACCGGGGAGCTGTTTTTT
TRBV5-1	-	TRBD2	TRBJ2-1	CASSLVAGSNEQFF	TGCGCCAGCAGCTTAGTAGCGGGATCCAATGAGCAGTTCTTC
TRBV28	-	-	TRBJ1-1	CASSLTQELNTEAFF	TGTGCCAGCAGTTTAACCCAGGAGTTGAACACTGAAGCTTTCTTT
TRBV6-8	few	-	TRBJ1-2	CASRRKVPRSFFNYGYTF	TGTGCCAGCAGACGCAAGGTGCCAAGGAGTTTCTTTAACTATGGCTACACCTTC
TRBV7-1	-	-	TRBJ1-1	CASSLDGWGLAFF	TGTGCCAGCAGCTTAGACGGGTGGGGGCTGGCTTTCTTT
TRBV12-5	once	TRBD1	TRBJ2-1	CASTRDRGHNEQFF	TGTGCCAGCACGCGTGACAGGGGTCACAATGAGCAGTTCTTC
TRBV7-1	-	-	TRBJ2-7	CASSFGGNYEQYF	TGTGCCAGCAGCTTCGGTGGGAATTACGAGCAGTACTTC
TRBV18	-	-	TRBJ1-6	CASSPGSSYNSPLHF	TGTGCCAGCTCCCCAGGGAGTTCCTATAATTCACCCCTCCACTTT
TRBV11-3	-	-	TRBJ1-5	CASSSSSYSNQPQHF	TGTGCCAGCAGCTCTTCGAGCTATAGCAATCAGCCCCAGCATTTT
TRBV15	-	TRBD1	TRBJ2-7	CATSRGTGPYEQYF	TGTGCCACCAGCAGGGGGACAGGGCCCTACGAGCAGTACTTC
TRBV11-3	-	-	TRBJ1-3	CASSVRQGAGNTIYF	TGTGCCAGCAGCGTCCGCCAGGGTGCTGGAAACACCATATATTTT
TRBV15	-	-	TRBJ1-3	CATSPRDLGYTIYF	TGTGCCACCAGTCCCCGGGATCTCGGGTACACCATATATTTT
TRBV5-1	-	TRBD1	TRBJ1-2	CASTGTGGGYGYTF	TGCGCCAGCACCGGGACAGGGGGCGGCTATGGCTACACCTTC
TRBV7-6	-	TRBD1	TRBJ2-5	CASSLEGWDRGPTQYF	TGTGCCAGCAGCTTAGAGGGGTGGGACAGGGGTCCGACCCAGTACTTC
TRBV6-8	-	-	TRBJ2-2	CASSYQRTGRGGELFF	TGTGCCAGCAGTTACCAAAGAACAGGGAGGGGCGGGGAGCTGTTTTTT
TRBV6-8	-	TRBD1	TRBJ1-2	CASSPTGNTYYGYTF	TGTGCCAGCAGTCCGACAGGGAATACTTACTATGGCTACACCTTC
TRBV5-1	-	-	TRBJ2-7	CASSLADRAIYEQYF	TGCGCCAGCAGCTTGGCTGACAGAGCTATCTACGAGCAGTACTTC
TRBV6-8	few	-	TRBJ2-5	CASGSESRETQYF	TGTGCCAGCGGTTCGGAGTCTCGAGAGACCCAGTACTTC